Shown below are 20 T cell receptor beta chains from a single sample sequenced in a study of cytomegalovirus exposure and HLA in healthy donors (dated by TCRdb to about 2017). Libraries were built with the immunoSEQ multiplex PCR assay. For the multiplex PCR, a mixture combining 60 forward primers for TCR Vbeta segments and 13 reverse primers for TCR Jbeta segments was used. The clones in this table, taken by TCRdb from immuneACCESS, are in-frame only. Not every clone is retained; where verified, under half of the shortfall comes from an unresolved V gene, and the cause of the rest is unknown. This sample is represented by roughly 140,000 clones; 60% to 80% of them were singletons. 4.5% to 5% of the sample comes from the top ten. Sequences were obtained from PBMCs. Source of these receptors: a woman aged 50 to 60 in good health and CMV-seronegative.

The chain has TRBV5-4 and TRBJ2-7, with TRBD1 identical over 7 bases. The CDR3 is 14 amino acids. The germline V gene has CDR1 SGHNT and CDR2 YYREEE (reference sequence). V was pared by 3 bases and J by 0 bases, with 3 bases of the junction left unmatched. CDR3 protein: CASSSGQYSYEQYF. In DNA form, the CDR3 reads TGTGCCAGCAGCTCGGGACAGTACTCCTACGAGCAGTACTTC.

DNA of the CDR3: TGTGCCAGCAGCTTAGATCGCGGGTTGCGTCAGCCCCAGCATTTT. Translation: CASSLDRGLRQPQHF. The gene calls are TRBV7-8 and TRBJ1-5; the D is unclear. Germline values: CDR1 SGHVS, CDR2 FQNEAQ. CDR3 length equals 15 residues. V dropped 1 base and J dropped 6 bases, with 13 bases sitting between them.

The chain uses TRBV4-2 and TRBJ2-5; 12 bases are a match to TRBD2. CDR3 length: 16 amino acids. Trimming removed 0 bases from V and 5 bases from J; junction bases left unmatched: 4. The germline gives CDR1 LGHNA, CDR2 YNFKEQ. CDR3 nucleotide sequence: TGTGCCAGCAGCCAAGAAGCTAGCGGGGGGGTGGAGACCCAGTACTTC. Protein product: CASSQEASGGVETQYF.

V is TRBV5-1 and J is TRBJ2-7, with D possibly being TRBD1 (5 bases). Germline values: CDR1 SGHRS, CDR2 YFSETQ. V was pared by 7 bases and J by 5 bases, with 19 bases between. This CDR3 has 14 residues. The CDR3 DNA reads as TGCGCCAGCGGCGCAGGGCTCTTCCGGCACGAGCAGTACTTC. It encodes CASGAGLFRHEQYF.

V gene TRBV5-4 combines with J gene TRBJ2-5, with TRBD1 as a possible D gene (5 bases). V lost 0 bases, J lost 2 bases, and 11 bases lay in between. CDR1 and CDR2 (germline): SGHNT, YYREEE (reference sequence). The CDR3 sequence is 15 residues long. The chain's CDR3 is CASSLEGYRQETQYF. CDR3 in DNA: TGTGCCAGCAGCTTGGAGGGGTACAGGCAAGAGACCCAGTACTTC. The entire variable domain, with the rest obtained from reference TRBV5-4 and TRBJ2-5, is as follows: ETGVTQSPTHLIKTRGQQVTLRCSSQSGHNTVSWYQQALGQGPQFIFQYYREEENGRGNFPPRFSGLQFPNYSSELNVNALELDDSALYLCASSLEGYRQETQYFGPGTRLLVL.

CDR3 DNA sequence: TGCAGCGGGGCGGACAGGGGGCGCGAGCAGTACTTC. Translation: CSGADRGREQYF. This chain joins TRBV29-1 and TRBJ2-7, with 11 bases aligning to TRBD1. The CDR3 totals 12 residues. With V trimmed by 7 bases and J by 6 bases, 5 bases remained unmatched. Germline loops: CDR1 SQVTM, CDR2 ANQGSEA.

The chain carries TRBV6-1 and TRBJ1-3; D uncertain. CDR3 length: 13 amino acids. Germline CDR1 reads MNHNS; CDR2 reads SASEGT. The V gene lost 9 bases and the J gene lost 0 bases, with 9 bases spanning the gap. For the CDR3, the DNA is TGTGCCAGTCAGGCATACTCTGGAAACACCATATATTTT. Protein sequence: CASQAYSGNTIYF.

The chain recombines TRBV7-9 with TRBJ2-7; D might be TRBD2 (6 bases). The V end lost 1 base, the J end lost 0 bases, and 13 bases lay between the germline ends. The CDR3 covers 16 residues. CDR1 and CDR2 (germline): SEHNR, FQNEAQ (reference sequence). The CDR3 DNA sequence: TGTGCCAGCAGCTTAGACGCGGGGACGGTCTCCTACGAGCAGTACTTC. Encoded protein: CASSLDAGTVSYEQYF.

This chain uses TRBV10-3 with TRBJ2-3; D possibly corresponds to TRBD1 (6 bases). V was trimmed by 6 bases and J by 2 bases, leaving 12 bases between them. CDR3 length: 14 residues. Germline lookup yields CDR1 ENHRY and CDR2 SYGVKD. This CDR3 is CAIRDSSSTDTQYF. In DNA, the CDR3 is TGTGCCATCAGGGACAGTTCTTCCACAGATACGCAGTATTTT.

The chain employs TRBV28 and TRBJ1-5, with a possible D match to TRBD1 (6 bases). Germline loops: CDR1 MDHEN, CDR2 SYDVKM. Trimming took 10 bases from V and 6 from J, leaving 13 bases between them. The length of the CDR3 is 12 residues. Written as DNA, the CDR3 is TGTGCCATCACAAACAGGGTTCAGCCCCAGCATTTT. It yields the protein CAITNRVQPQHF.

This clone occurred a few times. The V and J genes are TRBV5-6 and TRBJ1-1, with 7 positions matching TRBD1. Germline loops: CDR1 SGHDT, CDR2 YYEEEE. The CDR3 has 14 amino acids. V gave up 4 bases and J gave up 7 bases; unmatched junction bases: 10. In DNA form, the CDR3 reads TGTGCCAGCAGCGGGAACAGGGGAGGAGATGAAGCTTTCTTT. It is translated as CASSGNRGGDEAFF.

The chain joins TRBV7-2 to TRBJ1-2; TRBD1 aligns across 8 bases. CDR3 length equals 15 residues. Germline values: CDR1 SGHTA, CDR2 FQGNSA. The V segment lost 4 bases and the J segment 2 bases; nucleotides outside the gene matches: 6. CDR3 residues: CASSSSGQGNYGYTF. The CDR3 DNA follows: TGTGCCAGCAGCTCCTCCGGACAGGGCAACTATGGCTACACCTTC. Drawing the rest from reference TRBV7-2 and TRBJ1-2, the complete variable domain is GAGVSQSPSNKVTEKGKDVELRCDPISGHTALYWYRQSLGQGLEFLIYFQGNSAPDKSGLPSDRFSAERTGGSVSTLTIQRTQQEDSAVYLCASSSSGQGNYGYTFGSGTRLTVV.

This chain joins TRBV11-2 and TRBJ2-3, with D hard to call. Germline assignment: CDR1 SGHAT and CDR2 FQNNGV. The V end was cut by 1 base, the J end by 0 bases, with 5 bases between. CDR3 length: 14 residues. The CDR3 region has the DNA TGTGCCAGCAGCTTAGCGTCTAGCACAGATACGCAGTATTTT. It is translated as CASSLASSTDTQYF.

This chain uses TRBV9 with TRBJ1-1, with TRBD1 matching over 9 bases. Germline V CDR1 and CDR2: SGDLS, YYNGEE. V shed 3 bases, J shed 9 bases, and the junction held 6 bases outside the gene matches. The length of the CDR3 is 13 residues. The CDR3 DNA reads TGTGCCAGCAGCGATGGACAGGGGACAAAAGCTTTCTTT. Translating it yields CASSDGQGTKAFF. Full variable domain (missing parts from reference TRBV9 and TRBJ1-1): DSGVTQTPKHLITATGQRVTLRCSPRSGDLSVYWYQQSLDQGLQFLIQYYNGEERAKGNILERFSAQQFPDLHSELNLSSLELGDSALYFCASSDGQGTKAFFGQGTRLTVV.

The V gene is TRBV29-1, the J gene TRBJ1-2; TRBD1 aligns across 9 bases. V dropped 6 bases and J dropped 2; count of bases not matched to a gene: 7. This CDR3 contains 14 residues. The germline V gene encodes CDR1 SQVTM and CDR2 ANQGSEA. CDR3 sequence: CSVRPGTGNYGYTF. For the CDR3, the DNA is TGCAGCGTCCGCCCCGGGACAGGGAACTATGGCTACACCTTC.

The CDR3 nucleotides are TGTGCCAGCCGCCCGGACAGGAGGACGATCTTGGCTAATGAAAAACTGTTTTTT. Protein product: CASRPDRRTILANEKLFF. This chain uses TRBV5-8 with TRBJ1-4, with TRBD1 matching 7 bases. After removal of 7 bases from V and 3 bases from J, the junction contained 18 bases not matched to a gene. Germline-derived CDR1 and CDR2 are SGHTS and YDEGEE. The CDR3 is 18 residues long.

CDR3: CASSIRQGGTGELFF. CDR3 DNA: TGTGCCAGCAGCATAAGACAGGGCGGCACCGGGGAGCTGTTTTTT. The gene calls are TRBV7-2 and TRBJ2-2; 7 positions agree with TRBD1. CDR3 length: 15 residues. V gave up 5 bases and J gave up 4 bases; unmatched junction bases: 7. Germline V gives CDR1 SGHTA, CDR2 FQGNSA.

Comments on this clone: Other DNA sequences in the same sample also yield this CDR3. This rearrangement joins TRBV7-3 to TRBJ2-1; 12 bases align to TRBD2. Germline trimming cut 4 bases from V and 4 bases from J; bases unmatched to any gene: 2. Germline V gives CDR1 SGHTA, CDR2 FQGTGA. CDR3 length: 15 residues. DNA for the CDR3: TGTGCCAGCAGCTCGGGACTAGCGGGTTACAATGAGCAGTTCTTC. Translating gives CASSSGLAGYNEQFF.

The genes are TRBV28 and TRBJ1-1; no definite D call. Trimming took 2 bases from V and 1 from J, leaving 14 bases between them. CDR3 size: 16 residues. CDR1 is MDHEN and CDR2 is SYDVKM in the germline V gene. The CDR3, as DNA: TGTGCCAGCAGTTTACCGCTTAATGCAGGGAACACTGAAGCTTTCTTT. This sequence encodes CASSLPLNAGNTEAFF.

This chain links TRBV6-5 with TRBJ2-7; D perhaps matches TRBD2 (6 bases). CDR3 size: 12 residues. Deletions cut 8 bases from V and 0 bases from J, with 8 bases between. CDR1 is MNHEY, CDR2 SVGAGI, per germline. CDR3 nucleotides: TGTGCCAGCTCGGAGGGCTCCTACGAGCAGTACTTC. Translation gives CASSEGSYEQYF.